This T cell receptor (beta chain) was found in a study of blood T cell repertoires in COVID-19. J gave up 5 bases and V 1 base, and 4 bases lay outside the gene matches. This CDR3 has 14 residues. Germline CDR1 and CDR2: KGHSH and LQKENI. Only in-frame clones appear in the TCRdb table, and some are missing; sequencing was by immunoSEQ multiplex PCR. The data contain 220,000 or so clones, about 82% of them seen just once; the ten biggest clones take up roughly 2%. Either two negative PCRs, clearance, or symptom resolution qualified Cohort 3 donors as recovered. The chain combines TRBV18 with TRBJ1-1; TRBD1 matches 7 bases. Sequencing was carried out using PBMCs or T cells enriched from blood (not recorded which). This TCR was recovered from a woman aged 45 to 65 who had recovered from COVID-19. The CDR3 sequence is CASSPLGQRTEAFF. The CDR3 DNA sequence: TGTGCCAGCTCACCACTGGGACAGAGGACTGAAGCTTTCTTT.